Listed below are T cell receptor beta chains from one sample, sequenced in a study of technical replicates of blood from a few donors. Clones were read by immunoSEQ multiplex PCR, and TCRdb kept only the in-frame ones, dropping some. The table lists approximately 76,000 clones, 65% to 90% of them singletons. Material: PBMCs. These receptors were collected from a human donor in good health. Some clones in this sample may be carry-over from other donors' samples. CDR3s include the opening cysteine and the closing phenylalanine or tryptophan. The D gene is left open where the match is weak. Expanded clones get a size class; other rows say once, few or many, or leave the size out.

cdr3_nt	cdr3_aa	j_call	clone_size	d_call	v_call
TGTGCCAGCAGCGAGACTAGCGGGGGGGCAGGTACGCAGTATTTT	CASSETSGGAGTQYF	TRBJ2-3	.	TRBD2	TRBV2
TGCGCCAGCAGCCAAGATATCGAGCGGGAGGCCTACGAGCAGTACTTC	CASSQDIEREAYEQYF	TRBJ2-7	once	TRBD2	TRBV4-3
TGCGCCAGCAGCTGGGATTACGGATCCCGGGGGACTGAAGCTTTCTTT	CASSWDYGSRGTEAFF	TRBJ1-1	.	.	TRBV5-1
TGTGCCAGCAGCGCTTCCCGGTATCCCAACACCGGGGAGCTGTTTTTT	CASSASRYPNTGELFF	TRBJ2-2	.	.	TRBV7-2
TGTGCCAGCAGTCCCGACAGGGAGAAGGGCTACACCTTC	CASSPDREKGYTF	TRBJ1-2	.	TRBD1	TRBV6-6
TGTGCCAGCAGCTTTACTCCTCCCTCGGACAGCCTCTATGGCTACACCTTC	CASSFTPPSDSLYGYTF	TRBJ1-2	.	.	TRBV7-7
TGTGCCAGCAGTCCCCAGGGGCTGGATTCACCCCTCCACTTT	CASSPQGLDSPLHF	TRBJ1-6	once	.	TRBV6-6
TGCGCCAGCAGCACAGGGACAAATTACAATGAGCAGTTCTTC	CASSTGTNYNEQFF	TRBJ2-1	.	.	TRBV5-1
TGTGCCAGCAGCTTTAAGGGGGCGGGAGGGTTTTTT	CASSFKGAGGFF	TRBJ1-4	.	TRBD1	TRBV11-3
TGTGCCAGCAGTGGGACAGGGAAGGTCAATGAGCAGTTCTTC	CASSGTGKVNEQFF	TRBJ2-1	.	TRBD1	TRBV6-6
TGTGCCAGCTCACTCGACAGGGATCAGCCCCAGCATTTT	CASSLDRDQPQHF	TRBJ1-5	.	TRBD1	TRBV18
TGTGCCAGCAGTGTAGGACTACAAGAGACCCAGTACTTC	CASSVGLQETQYF	TRBJ2-5	.	.	TRBV2
TGTGCCAGCAGTGACCGGGGGGACTCCTACAATGAGCAGTTCTTC	CASSDRGDSYNEQFF	TRBJ2-1	once	TRBD2	TRBV6-4
TGTGCCAGCAGTTACTCAGGGAGGGAAGGGCAGTACTTC	CASSYSGREGQYF	TRBJ2-7	.	TRBD2	TRBV6-6
TGTGCCAGCAGTAGACAGGGTTCCTACGACGAGCAGTACTTC	CASSRQGSYDEQYF	TRBJ2-7	.	TRBD1	TRBV6-5
TGCGCCAGCAGCCAAGGACAGGGGCTCACCGGGGAGCTGTTTTTT	CASSQGQGLTGELFF	TRBJ2-2	.	TRBD1	TRBV4-1
TGTGCCAGCTCCCCCATCGCCGCGGTCCCGACTGAAGCTTTCTTT	CASSPIAAVPTEAFF	TRBJ1-1	once	.	TRBV18
TGTGCCAGCAGCTCCAGCGTGCAAGAGACCCAGTACTTC	CASSSSVQETQYF	TRBJ2-5	.	.	TRBV7-2
TGTGCCAGCAGGCCCGGGACAGGGTATTTCGAGCAGTACTTC	CASRPGTGYFEQYF	TRBJ2-7	few	TRBD1	TRBV6-1
TGTGCCAGCAGGGCCCCTCCGGGGAGCTACACCTTC	CASRAPPGSYTF	TRBJ1-2	.	.	TRBV5-6